Below, 5 T cell receptor beta chains from the same sample are listed, as sequenced in a study of blood T cells in healthy people across ages. For the second PCR, which ran for about 7 to 11 cycles, a sample-barcoded 5' primer and a J-beta primer mix were used. TCRdb fed the 5' RACE reads into MiXCR, producing one record per CDR3 protein. The sample records 1 million or so distinct CDR3 sequences, approximately 25% being singletons. The data also belong to a second study, concerning T cells of mothers and their children.

The specimen sequenced was blood. The source of these receptors is a girl between 2 and 10 years old in good health.

The CDR3 loop reads CATSGSVLDDEQFF. CDR3 bases: TGTGCCACCAGTGGATCCGTACTGGACGATGAGCAGTTCTTC. The chain recombines TRBV24-1 with TRBJ2-5; D uncertain. Near its end, the DNA agrees better with TRBJ2-1, so the J call may be wrong. This CDR3 comprises 14 residues. CDR1 and CDR2 (germline): KGHDR, SFDVKD.

About this clonotype: One junction end disagrees with the germline gene, perhaps due to a read error. V gene TRBV7-9 combines with J gene TRBJ2-2, with D tentatively TRBD1 (7 bases). The CDR3 is 15 residues long. Germline CDR1 and CDR2: SEHNR and FQNEAQ (reference sequence). The CDR3 is CASSLRGPNTGGLFF. The CDR3 nucleotides are TGTGCCAGCAGCTTAAGGGGGCCTAACACCGGGGGGCTGTTTTTT.

The J gene is TRBJ2-6, the V gene TRBV7-6, with D possibly TRBD1 on 6 matching bases. This CDR3 region has 17 residues. The germline gives CDR1 SGHVS, CDR2 FNYEAQ. The V gene lost 1 base and the J gene lost 0 bases, with 10 bases spanning the gap. CDR3 coding DNA: TGTGCCAGCAGCTTAGACAGGGCGAGCTCTGGGGCCAACGTCCTGACTTTC. Protein: CASSLDRASSGANVLTF. Full variable domain (outside the CDR3, taken from reference TRBV7-6 and TRBJ2-6): GAGVSQSPRYKVTKRGQDVALRCDPISGHVSLYWYRQALGQGPEFLTYFNYEAQQDKSGLPNDRFSAERPEGSISTLTIQRTEQRDSAMYRCASSLDRASSGANVLTFGAGSRLTVL.

The chain has TRBV5-1 and TRBJ1-5; tentatively, D is TRBD1 (5 bases). CDR3 length equals 15 residues. The V and J ends lost 2 bases and 7 bases respectively, with 16 bases between them. Germline CDR1 is SGHRS and CDR2 is YFSETQ. CDR3 amino acids: CASSLLGDSGQPQHF. CDR3 nucleotide sequence: TGCGCCAGCAGCTTACTTGGGGACTCTGGGCAGCCCCAGCATTTT. Using reference TRBV5-1 and TRBJ1-5 for the parts outside the CDR3, the full variable domain is KAGVTQTPRYLIKTRGQQVTLSCSPISGHRSVSWYQQTPGQGLQFLFEYFSETQRNKGNFPGRFSGRQFSNSRSEMNVSTLELGDSALYLCASSLLGDSGQPQHFGDGTRLSIL.

This clonotype has a handful of counts. The gene calls are TRBV5-1 and TRBJ1-1; the D is unclear. There are 13 residues in the CDR3. The germline V and J ends were trimmed by 2 bases and 5 bases, with 10 bases remaining between them. Germline lookup yields CDR1 SGHRS and CDR2 YFSETQ. The CDR3 nucleotides read TGCGCCAGCAGCTTAGCCGGGGAAACTGAAGCTTTCTTT. This sequence encodes CASSLAGETEAFF.